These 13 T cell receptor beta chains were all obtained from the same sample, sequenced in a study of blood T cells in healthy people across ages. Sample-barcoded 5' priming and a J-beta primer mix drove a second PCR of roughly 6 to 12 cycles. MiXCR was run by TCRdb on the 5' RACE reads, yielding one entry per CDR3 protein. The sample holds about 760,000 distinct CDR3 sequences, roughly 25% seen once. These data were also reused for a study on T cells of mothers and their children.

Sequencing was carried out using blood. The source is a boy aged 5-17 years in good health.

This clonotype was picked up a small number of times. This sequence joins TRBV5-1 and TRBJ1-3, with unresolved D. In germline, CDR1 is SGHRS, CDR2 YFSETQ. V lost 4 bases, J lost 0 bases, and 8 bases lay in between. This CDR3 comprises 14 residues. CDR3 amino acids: CASSQTTSGNTIYF. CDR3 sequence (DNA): TGCGCCAGCAGCCAGACGACCTCTGGAAACACCATATATTTT.

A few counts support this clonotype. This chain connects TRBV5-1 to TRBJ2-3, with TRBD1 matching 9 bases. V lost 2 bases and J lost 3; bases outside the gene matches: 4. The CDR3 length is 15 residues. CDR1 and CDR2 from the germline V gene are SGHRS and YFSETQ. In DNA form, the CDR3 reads TGCGCCAGCAGCTTCGGACAGGGGTTTACAGATACGCAGTATTTT. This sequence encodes CASSFGQGFTDTQYF.

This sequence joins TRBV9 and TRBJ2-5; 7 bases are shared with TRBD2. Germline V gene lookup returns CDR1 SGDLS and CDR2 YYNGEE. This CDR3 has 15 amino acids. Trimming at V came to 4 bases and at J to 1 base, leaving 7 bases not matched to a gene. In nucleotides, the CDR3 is TGTGCCAGCAGCCTGGGGGGGAGCGGCCAAGAGACCCAGTACTTC. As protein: CASSLGGSGQETQYF.

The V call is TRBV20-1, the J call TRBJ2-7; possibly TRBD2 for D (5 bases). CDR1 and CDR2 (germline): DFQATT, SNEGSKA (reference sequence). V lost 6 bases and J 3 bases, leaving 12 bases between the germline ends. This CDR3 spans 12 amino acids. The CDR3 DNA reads TGCAGTGCCTCCGACCGGGGCTACGAGCAGTACTTC. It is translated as CSASDRGYEQYF.

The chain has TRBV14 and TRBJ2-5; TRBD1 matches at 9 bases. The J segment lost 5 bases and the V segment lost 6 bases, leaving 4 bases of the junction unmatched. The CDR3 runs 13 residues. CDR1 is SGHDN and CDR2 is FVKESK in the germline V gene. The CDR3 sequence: CASRRTGVETQYF. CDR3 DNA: TGTGCCAGCAGACGGACAGGGGTTGAGACCCAGTACTTC.

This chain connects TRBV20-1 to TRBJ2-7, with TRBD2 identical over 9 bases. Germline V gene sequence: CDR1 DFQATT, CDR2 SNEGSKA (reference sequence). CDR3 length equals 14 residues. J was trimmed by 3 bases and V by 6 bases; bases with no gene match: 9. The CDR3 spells CSAPALAGNYEQYF. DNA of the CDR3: TGCAGTGCCCCAGCCCTAGCGGGAAACTACGAGCAGTACTTC.

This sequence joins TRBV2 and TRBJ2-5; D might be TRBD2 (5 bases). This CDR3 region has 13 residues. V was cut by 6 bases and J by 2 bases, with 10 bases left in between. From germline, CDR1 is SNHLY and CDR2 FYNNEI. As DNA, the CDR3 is TGTGCCAGCAGGGGCGGGCAACAAGAGACCCAGTACTTC. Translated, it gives CASRGGQQETQYF.

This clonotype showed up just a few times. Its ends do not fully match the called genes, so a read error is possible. CDR3 in DNA: TGTGCCAGCACCAGCGGGGCGGTGGAGACCCGGTACTTC. Translated: CASTSGAVETRYF. J is TRBJ2-5 and V is TRBV12-3 or TRBV12-4, with 7 bases that match TRBD2. This CDR3 contains 13 residues.

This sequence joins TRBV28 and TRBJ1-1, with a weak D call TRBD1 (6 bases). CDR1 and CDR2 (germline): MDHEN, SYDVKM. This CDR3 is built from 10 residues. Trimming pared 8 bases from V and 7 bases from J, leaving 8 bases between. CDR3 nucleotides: TGTGCCAGCTGGGGACATGAAGCTTTCTTT. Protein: CASWGHEAFF.

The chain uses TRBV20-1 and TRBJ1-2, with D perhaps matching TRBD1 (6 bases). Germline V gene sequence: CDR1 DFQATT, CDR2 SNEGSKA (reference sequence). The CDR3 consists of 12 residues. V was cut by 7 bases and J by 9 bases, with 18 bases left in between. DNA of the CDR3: TGCAGTGTAGAACAGGGAAGGGATAGCTACACCTTC. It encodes CSVEQGRDSYTF.

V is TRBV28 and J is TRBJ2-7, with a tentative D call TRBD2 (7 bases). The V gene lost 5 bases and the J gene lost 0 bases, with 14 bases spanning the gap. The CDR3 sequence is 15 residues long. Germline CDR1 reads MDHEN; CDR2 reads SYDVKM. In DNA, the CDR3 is TGTGCCAGCAGTGGGGGGGACACGAGCTCCTACGAGCAGTACTTC. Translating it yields CASSGGDTSSYEQYF.

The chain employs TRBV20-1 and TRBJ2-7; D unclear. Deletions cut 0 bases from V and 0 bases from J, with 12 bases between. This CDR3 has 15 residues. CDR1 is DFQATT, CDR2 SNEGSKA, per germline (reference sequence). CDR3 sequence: CSARDEKGSSYEQYF. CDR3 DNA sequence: TGCAGTGCTAGAGATGAGAAGGGTAGCTCCTACGAGCAGTACTTC.

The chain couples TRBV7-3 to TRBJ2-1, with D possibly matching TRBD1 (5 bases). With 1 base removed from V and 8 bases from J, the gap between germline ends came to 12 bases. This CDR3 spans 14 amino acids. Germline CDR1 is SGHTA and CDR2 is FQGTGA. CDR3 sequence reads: CASSLSLGADEQFF. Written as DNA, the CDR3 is TGTGCCAGCAGCTTAAGTTTAGGGGCCGATGAGCAGTTCTTC.